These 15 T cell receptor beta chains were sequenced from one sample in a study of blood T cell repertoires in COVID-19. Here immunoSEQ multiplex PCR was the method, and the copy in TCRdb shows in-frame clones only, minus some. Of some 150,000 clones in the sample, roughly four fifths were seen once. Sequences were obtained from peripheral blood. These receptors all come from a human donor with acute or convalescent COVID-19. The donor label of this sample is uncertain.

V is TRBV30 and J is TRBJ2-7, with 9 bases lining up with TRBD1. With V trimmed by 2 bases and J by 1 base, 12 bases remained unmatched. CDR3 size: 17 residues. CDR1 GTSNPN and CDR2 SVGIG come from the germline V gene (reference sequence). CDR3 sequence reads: CAWSPGGTGKLSYEQYF. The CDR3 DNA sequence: TGTGCCTGGAGTCCAGGGGGGACAGGGAAACTTTCCTACGAGCAGTACTTC.

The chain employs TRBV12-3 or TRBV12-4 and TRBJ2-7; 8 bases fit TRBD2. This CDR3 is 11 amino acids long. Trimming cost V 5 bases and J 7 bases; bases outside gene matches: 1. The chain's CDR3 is CASSKREEQYF. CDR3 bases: TGTGCCAGCAGTAAGCGGGAGGAGCAGTACTTC.

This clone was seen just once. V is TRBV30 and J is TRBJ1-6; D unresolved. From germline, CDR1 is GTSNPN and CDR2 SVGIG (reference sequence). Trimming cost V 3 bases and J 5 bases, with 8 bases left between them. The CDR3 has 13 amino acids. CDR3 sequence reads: CAWSHPNNSPLHF. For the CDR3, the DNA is TGTGCCTGGAGCCATCCAAATAATTCACCCCTCCACTTT.

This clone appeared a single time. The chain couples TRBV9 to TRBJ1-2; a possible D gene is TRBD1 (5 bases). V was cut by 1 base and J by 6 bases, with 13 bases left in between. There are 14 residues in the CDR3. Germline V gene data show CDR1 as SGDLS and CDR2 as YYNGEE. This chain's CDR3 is CASSVQWTPDGYTF. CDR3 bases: TGTGCCAGCAGCGTACAGTGGACACCCGATGGCTACACCTTC.

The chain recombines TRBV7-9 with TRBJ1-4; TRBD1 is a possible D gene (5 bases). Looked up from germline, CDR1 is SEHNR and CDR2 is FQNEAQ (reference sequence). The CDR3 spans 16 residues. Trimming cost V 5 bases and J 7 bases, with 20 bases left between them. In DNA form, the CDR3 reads TGTGCCAGCAGCCTGACATCAGGGCCTTCCGGTGAAAAACTGTTTTTT. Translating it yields CASSLTSGPSGEKLFF.

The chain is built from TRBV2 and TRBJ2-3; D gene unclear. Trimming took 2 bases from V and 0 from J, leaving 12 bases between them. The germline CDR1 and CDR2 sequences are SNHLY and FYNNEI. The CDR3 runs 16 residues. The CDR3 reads CASSENETPSTDTQYF. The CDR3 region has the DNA TGTGCCAGCAGTGAAAATGAGACACCAAGCACAGATACGCAGTATTTT.

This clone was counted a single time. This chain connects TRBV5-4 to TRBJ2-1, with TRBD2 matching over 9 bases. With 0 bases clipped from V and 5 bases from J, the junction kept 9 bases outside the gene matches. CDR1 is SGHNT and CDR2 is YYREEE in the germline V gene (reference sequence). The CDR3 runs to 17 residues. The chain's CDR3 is CASSLASGGTLHNEQFF. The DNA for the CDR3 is TGTGCCAGCAGCTTGGCGAGCGGGGGGACCCTTCACAATGAGCAGTTCTTC.

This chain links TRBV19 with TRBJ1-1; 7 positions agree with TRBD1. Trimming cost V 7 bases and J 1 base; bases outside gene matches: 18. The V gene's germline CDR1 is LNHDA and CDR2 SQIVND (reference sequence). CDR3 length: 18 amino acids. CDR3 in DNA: TGTGCCAGTACTACTACGGGGAACTTAGGGGGCAAGAACACTGAAGCTTTCTTT. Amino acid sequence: CASTTTGNLGGKNTEAFF.

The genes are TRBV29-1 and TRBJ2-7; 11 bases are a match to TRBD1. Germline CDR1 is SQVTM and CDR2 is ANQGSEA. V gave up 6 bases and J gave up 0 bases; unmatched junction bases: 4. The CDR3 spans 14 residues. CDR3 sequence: CSVRDRGSSYEQYF. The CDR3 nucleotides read TGCAGCGTCCGGGACAGGGGGAGCTCCTACGAGCAGTACTTC.

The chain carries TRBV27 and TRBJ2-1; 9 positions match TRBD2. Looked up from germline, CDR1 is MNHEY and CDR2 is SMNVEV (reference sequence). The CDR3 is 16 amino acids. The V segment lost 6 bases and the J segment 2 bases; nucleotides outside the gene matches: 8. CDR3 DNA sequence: TGTGCCAGCAGACTGACTAGCGGAAATACCTACAATGAGCAGTTCTTC. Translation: CASRLTSGNTYNEQFF.

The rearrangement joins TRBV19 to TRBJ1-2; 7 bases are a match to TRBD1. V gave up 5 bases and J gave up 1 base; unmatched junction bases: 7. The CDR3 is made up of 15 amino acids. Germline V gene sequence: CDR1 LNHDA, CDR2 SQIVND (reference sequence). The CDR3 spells CASSLGQVRNYGYTF. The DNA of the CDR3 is TGTGCCAGTAGTCTCGGACAGGTTCGTAACTATGGCTACACCTTC.

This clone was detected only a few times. The CDR3 nucleotides are TGTGCCAGCAGCTCTCGGACAGCCCTAGGAGAGACCCAGTACTTC. Translation: CASSSRTALGETQYF. V and J are TRBV5-4 and TRBJ2-5, with D perhaps TRBD1 (6 bases). V was shortened by 3 bases and J by 4 bases, with 16 bases between the two germline ends. The germline V gene has CDR1 SGHNT and CDR2 YYREEE (reference sequence). The CDR3 sequence is 15 residues long.

The CDR3 DNA reads as TGTGCCAGCAGCTTTCAGGGGGGCAGCACAGATACGCAGTATTTT. Encoded protein: CASSFQGGSTDTQYF. J is TRBJ2-3 and V is TRBV5-4; perhaps TRBD1 as D (7 bases). Between the trimmed V and J ends, which lost 2 bases and 0 bases, there was a span of 10 bases. Germline V CDR1 and CDR2: SGHNT, YYREEE (reference sequence). CDR3 size: 15 residues.

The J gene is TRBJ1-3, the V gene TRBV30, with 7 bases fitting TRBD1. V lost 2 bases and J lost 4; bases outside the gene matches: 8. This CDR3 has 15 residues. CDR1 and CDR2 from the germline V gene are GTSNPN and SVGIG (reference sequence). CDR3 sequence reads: CAWSPTRGQGNTIYF. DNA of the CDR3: TGTGCCTGGAGTCCTACAAGGGGGCAAGGAAACACCATATATTTT.

This CDR3 is CASSLAWGQTEAFF. The DNA for the CDR3 is TGTGCCAGCAGCTTGGCGTGGGGGCAAACTGAAGCTTTCTTT. This chain links TRBV5-4 with TRBJ1-1; the D gene is possibly TRBD1 (6 bases). CDR1 is SGHNT and CDR2 is YYREEE in the germline V gene (reference sequence). Trimming removed 0 bases from V and 5 bases from J, with 11 bases in between. The CDR3 runs 14 residues. The variable domain in full, with the rest retrieved from reference TRBV5-4 and TRBJ1-1, is ETGVTQSPTHLIKTRGQQVTLRCSSQSGHNTVSWYQQALGQGPQFIFQYYREEENGRGNFPPRFSGLQFPNYSSELNVNALELDDSALYLCASSLAWGQTEAFFGQGTRLTVV.